These 4 T cell receptor beta chains were sequenced from one sample in a study of blood T cell repertoires in COVID-19. Sequencing was performed with immunoSEQ multiplex PCR; in TCRdb, only in-frame clones are kept and a portion is missing. The table includes about 160,000 clones, over 70% detected once. Sequenced input: PBMCs or T cells enriched from blood (not recorded which). These receptors were collected from a middle-aged woman with acute COVID-19.

The chain employs TRBV3-1 (or the pseudogene TRBV3-2) and TRBJ2-1, with 7 nucleotides matching TRBD2. Germline lookup yields CDR1 LGHDT and CDR2 YNNKEL (reference sequence). The V segment lost 1 base and the J segment 3 bases; nucleotides outside the gene matches: 9. This CDR3 region has 17 residues. The CDR3 protein is CASSQGLAGRDYNEQFF. CDR3 nucleotides: TGTGCCAGCAGCCAAGGATTAGCGGGCAGAGACTACAATGAGCAGTTCTTC.

V gene TRBV5-1 combines with J gene TRBJ1-2, with D possibly matching TRBD1 (6 bases). The CDR3 spans 15 residues. V was clipped by 0 bases and J by 3 bases, with 12 bases between them. Germline values: CDR1 SGHRS, CDR2 YFSETQ. The CDR3 spells CASSLAQGRDYGYTF. CDR3 nucleotides: TGCGCCAGCAGCTTGGCCCAGGGGAGGGACTATGGCTACACCTTC.

This clone was seen only a few times. CDR3 protein: CASRGGTGNYEQYF. In DNA, the CDR3 is TGTGCCAGCAGGGGGGGGACAGGGAACTACGAGCAGTACTTC. The rearrangement uses TRBV2 and TRBJ2-7, with TRBD1 matching 9 bases. The germline CDR1 and CDR2 sequences are SNHLY and FYNNEI. J was trimmed by 3 bases and V by 6 bases; bases with no gene match: 6. The CDR3 has 14 amino acids.

This chain connects TRBV6-5 to TRBJ1-1, with a tentative D call TRBD1 (5 bases). Trimming removed 0 bases at V and 5 bases at J, with 10 bases between. This CDR3 has 14 amino acids. CDR1 and CDR2 from the germline V gene are MNHEY and SVGAGI. Here the CDR3 DNA reads TGTGCCAGCAGTTACTCCGGGGGGGGAACTGAAGCTTTCTTT. Translated, it gives CASSYSGGGTEAFF.